This T cell receptor beta chain stems from a study of CD8+ T cells in alopecia areata. Study context: Each of the treated patients was given oral tofacitinib, 5 to 10 mg twice daily, for moderate-to-severe alopecia areata. Whole-study results and caveats: Many expanded lesional clones stayed in scalp and blood while on tofacitinib.

Extraction of RNA preceded its reverse transcription into cDNA, which served as the sequencing template. TCRdb keeps only in-frame clones here, not all; method: immunoSEQ multiplex PCR. The table lists 150,000 to 200,000 clones, 50% to 75% of them singletons. This CDR3 contains 13 residues. CDR1 SGHRS and CDR2 YFSETQ come from the germline V gene. V lost 2 bases and J 6 bases, leaving 11 bases between the germline ends. Turning to this clone: What it recognizes is unknown.

The treatment is: oral pan-JAK inhibitor, 5-10 mg twice daily. The sample was CD4+ T cells sorted from blood, taken at approximately week 56, from a patient treated with tofacitinib. The TCR comes from a human donor with alopecia areata. This chain connects TRBV5-1 to TRBJ1-1; a weak D match, TRBD1 (5 bases). The CDR3 nucleotides are TGCGCCAGCAGCTTTGGGGCGGGGGCTGAAGCTTTCTTT. Amino acids: CASSFGAGAEAFF.